The following is a T cell receptor beta chain sequence with its context. Its antigen remains unidentified. The deep-level immunoSEQ assay was used. Data came from immunoSEQ multiplex PCR; TCRdb stores just in-frame clones and leaves some out. Of about 610,000 clones listed, around 97% were seen once; the top ten hold 0.055% to 0.07%. These data come from a study of shared clonotypes between healthy human individuals. Study-level findings and limits: How much donors shared clonotypes was expected to be affected by sequencing depth. Larger richness was generally estimated for naive than memory subsets.

There are 16 residues in the CDR3. V was trimmed by 5 bases and J by 2 bases, leaving 19 bases between them. Per the germline V gene, CDR1 is MDHEN and CDR2 is SYDVKM. The rearrangement joins TRBV28 to TRBJ2-7; D is possibly TRBD1 (6 bases). The source material was naive CD4+ T cells sorted from blood. Stated subset: CD45RA+ positively selected. This TCR was recovered from a woman aged 25-40 years in good health. The CDR3 nucleotides read TGTGCCAGCAGTCCGTGGCTGGGGGACACAGCCTACGAGCAGTACTTC. Protein product: CASSPWLGDTAYEQYF.